The sequence of this TCR beta chain was determined in a study of blood T cell repertoires in COVID-19. Whole-study context: Specimens from acute and convalescent COVID-19 originated in the United States, Italy and Spain.

The germline V gene has CDR1 MNHNS and CDR2 SASEGT. V was clipped by 1 base and J by 4 bases, with 11 bases between them. This CDR3 contains 15 residues. Profiling relied on immunoSEQ multiplex PCR, and the TCRdb table lists in-frame clones only, not all of them. The repertoire holds almost 250,000 clones, with roughly 88% as singletons. This chain connects TRBV6-1 to TRBJ1-3; D perhaps matches TRBD1 (6 bases). The clonotype originates from a woman of 80 years or more with COVID-19, enrolled during active disease. The specimen sequenced was peripheral blood. CDR3 region: CASSEDRVGGNTIYF. CDR3 sequence (DNA): TGTGCCAGCAGTGAAGACAGGGTAGGAGGAAACACCATATATTTT.